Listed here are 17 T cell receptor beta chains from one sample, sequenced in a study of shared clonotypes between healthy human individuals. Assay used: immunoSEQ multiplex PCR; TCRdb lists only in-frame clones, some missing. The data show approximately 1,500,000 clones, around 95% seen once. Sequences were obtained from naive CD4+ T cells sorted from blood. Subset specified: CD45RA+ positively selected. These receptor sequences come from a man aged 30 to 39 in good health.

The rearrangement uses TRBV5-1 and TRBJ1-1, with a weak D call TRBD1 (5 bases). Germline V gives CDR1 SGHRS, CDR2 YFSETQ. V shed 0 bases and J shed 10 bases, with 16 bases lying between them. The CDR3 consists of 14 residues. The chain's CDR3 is CASSLGQGGPGAFF. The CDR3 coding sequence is TGCGCCAGCAGCTTGGGGCAGGGTGGTCCCGGAGCTTTCTTT. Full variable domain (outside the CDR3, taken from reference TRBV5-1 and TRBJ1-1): KAGVTQTPRYLIKTRGQQVTLSCSPISGHRSVSWYQQTPGQGLQFLFEYFSETQRNKGNFPGRFSGRQFSNSRSEMNVSTLELGDSALYLCASSLGQGGPGAFFGQGTRLTVV.

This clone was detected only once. CDR3 protein: CAIGGTDTQYF. CDR3 bases: TGTGCCATTGGGGGGACAGATACGCAGTATTTT. This chain connects TRBV10-3 to TRBJ2-3, with D maybe TRBD2 (6 bases). V was clipped by 9 bases and J by 3 bases, with 7 bases between them. The CDR3 covers 11 residues. Germline loops: CDR1 ENHRY, CDR2 SYGVKD.

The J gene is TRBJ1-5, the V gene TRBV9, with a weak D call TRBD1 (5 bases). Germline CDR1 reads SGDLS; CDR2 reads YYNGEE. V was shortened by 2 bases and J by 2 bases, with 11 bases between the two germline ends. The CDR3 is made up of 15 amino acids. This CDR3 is CASSVRDGRNQPQHF. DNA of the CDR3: TGTGCCAGCAGCGTGCGGGACGGACGCAATCAGCCCCAGCATTTT. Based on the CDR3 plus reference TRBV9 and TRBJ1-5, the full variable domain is DSGVTQTPKHLITATGQRVTLRCSPRSGDLSVYWYQQSLDQGLQFLIQYYNGEERAKGNILERFSAQQFPDLHSELNLSSLELGDSALYFCASSVRDGRNQPQHFGDGTRLSIL.

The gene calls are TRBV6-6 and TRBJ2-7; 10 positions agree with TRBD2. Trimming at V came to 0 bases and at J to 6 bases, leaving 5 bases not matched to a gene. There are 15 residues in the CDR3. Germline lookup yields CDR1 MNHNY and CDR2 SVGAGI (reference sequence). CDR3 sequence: CASSYSSLAGVEQYF. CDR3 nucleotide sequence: TGTGCCAGCAGTTACTCGTCGCTAGCGGGAGTCGAGCAGTACTTC.

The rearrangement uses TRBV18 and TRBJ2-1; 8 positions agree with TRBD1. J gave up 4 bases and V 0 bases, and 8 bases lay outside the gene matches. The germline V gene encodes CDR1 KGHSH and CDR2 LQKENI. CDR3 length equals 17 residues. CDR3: CASSPPRGRGRYNEQFF. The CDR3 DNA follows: TGTGCCAGCTCACCACCCAGGGGGCGCGGGCGATACAATGAGCAGTTCTTC.

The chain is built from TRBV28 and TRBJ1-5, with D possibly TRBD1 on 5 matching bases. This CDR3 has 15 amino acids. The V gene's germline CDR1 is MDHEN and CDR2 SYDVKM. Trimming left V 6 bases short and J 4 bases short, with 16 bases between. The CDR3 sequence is CASRPLGGVNQPQHF. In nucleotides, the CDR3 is TGTGCCAGCAGGCCTCTGGGGGGGGTAAATCAGCCCCAGCATTTT.

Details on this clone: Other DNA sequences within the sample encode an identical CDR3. The CDR3 here is CASSPGGSYNEQFF. In DNA form, the CDR3 reads TGTGCCAGCAGCCCTGGCGGCTCCTACAATGAGCAGTTCTTC. The chain carries TRBV7-9 and TRBJ2-1; D call uncertain. The V end was cut by 5 bases, the J end by 0 bases, with 8 bases between. The CDR3 has 14 amino acids. Per the germline V gene, CDR1 is SEHNR and CDR2 is FQNEAQ (reference sequence). The whole variable domain, remainder taken from reference TRBV7-9 and TRBJ2-1, is DTGVSQNPRHKITKRGQNVTFRCDPISEHNRLYWYRQTLGQGPEFLTYFQNEAQLEKSRLLSDRFSAERPKGSFSTLEIQRTEQGDSAMYLCASSPGGSYNEQFFGPGTRLTVL.

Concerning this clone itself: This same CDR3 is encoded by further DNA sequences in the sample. Here the CDR3 reads CASSQTGTEAFF. The CDR3 DNA is TGTGCCAGCAGCCAGACAGGGACTGAAGCTTTCTTT. The V call is TRBV28, the J call TRBJ1-1, with 7 bases aligning to TRBD1. V trimming: 6 bases; J trimming: 5 bases; junction bases outside the gene matches: 3. The length of the CDR3 is 12 residues. Germline V lookup: CDR1 MDHEN, CDR2 SYDVKM.

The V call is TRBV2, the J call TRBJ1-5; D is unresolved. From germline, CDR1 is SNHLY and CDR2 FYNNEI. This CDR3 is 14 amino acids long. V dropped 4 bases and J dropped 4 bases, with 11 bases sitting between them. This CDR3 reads CASSASALNQPQHF. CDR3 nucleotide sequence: TGTGCCAGCAGTGCATCGGCACTAAATCAGCCCCAGCATTTT.

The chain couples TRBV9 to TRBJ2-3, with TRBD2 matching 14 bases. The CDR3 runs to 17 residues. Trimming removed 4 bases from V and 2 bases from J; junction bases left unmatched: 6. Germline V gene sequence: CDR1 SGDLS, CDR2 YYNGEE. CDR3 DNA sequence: TGTGCCAGCAGCCTTCGACTAGCGGGAGGGCTCACAGATACGCAGTATTTT. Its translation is CASSLRLAGGLTDTQYF.

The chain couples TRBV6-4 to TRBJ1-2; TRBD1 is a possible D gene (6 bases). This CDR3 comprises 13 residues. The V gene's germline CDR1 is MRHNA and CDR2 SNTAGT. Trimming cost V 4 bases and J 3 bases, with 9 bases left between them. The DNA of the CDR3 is TGTGCCAGCAGTGGTTCAGGGGACTATGGCTACACCTTC. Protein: CASSGSGDYGYTF.

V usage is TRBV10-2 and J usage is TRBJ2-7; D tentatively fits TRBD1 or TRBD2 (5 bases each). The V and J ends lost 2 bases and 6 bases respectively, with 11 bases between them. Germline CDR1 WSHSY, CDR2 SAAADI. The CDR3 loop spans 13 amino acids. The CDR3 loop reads CASSEVRAGEQYF. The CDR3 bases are TGCGCCAGCAGTGAGGTCAGGGCGGGCGAGCAGTACTTC.

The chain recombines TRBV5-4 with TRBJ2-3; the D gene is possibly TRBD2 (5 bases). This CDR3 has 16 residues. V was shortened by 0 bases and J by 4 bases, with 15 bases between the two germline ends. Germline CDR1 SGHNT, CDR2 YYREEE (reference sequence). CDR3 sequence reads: CASSLDRLRRSDTQYF. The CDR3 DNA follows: TGTGCCAGCAGCTTGGACCGGCTGAGGAGGTCAGATACGCAGTATTTT.

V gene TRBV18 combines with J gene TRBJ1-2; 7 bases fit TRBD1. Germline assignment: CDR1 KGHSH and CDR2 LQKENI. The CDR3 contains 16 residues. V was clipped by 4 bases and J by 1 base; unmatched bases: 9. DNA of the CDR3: TGTGCCAGCTCACGTATGGAGGGGGCTAATAACTATGGCTACACCTTC. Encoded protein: CASSRMEGANNYGYTF.

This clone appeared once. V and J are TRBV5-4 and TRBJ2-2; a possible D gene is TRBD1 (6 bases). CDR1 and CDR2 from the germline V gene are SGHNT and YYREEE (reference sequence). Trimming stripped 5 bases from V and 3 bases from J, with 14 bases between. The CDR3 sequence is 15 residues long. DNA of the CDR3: TGTGCCAGCAGTCCAGGGACATCTCACACCGGGGAGCTGTTTTTT. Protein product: CASSPGTSHTGELFF.

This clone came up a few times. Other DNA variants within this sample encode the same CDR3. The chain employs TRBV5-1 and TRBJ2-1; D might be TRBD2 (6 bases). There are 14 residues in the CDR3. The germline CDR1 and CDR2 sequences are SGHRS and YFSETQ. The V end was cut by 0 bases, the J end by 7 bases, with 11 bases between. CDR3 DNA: TGCGCCAGCAGCTTGGGGCTAGCGAGGAATGAGCAGTTCTTC. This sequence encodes CASSLGLARNEQFF.

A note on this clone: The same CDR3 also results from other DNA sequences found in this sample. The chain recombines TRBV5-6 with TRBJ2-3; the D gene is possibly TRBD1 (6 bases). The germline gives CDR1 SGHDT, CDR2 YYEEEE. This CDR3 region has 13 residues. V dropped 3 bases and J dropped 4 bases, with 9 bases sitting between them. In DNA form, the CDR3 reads TGTGCCAGCAGCTCCAGGGGCCCAGATACGCAGTATTTT. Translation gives CASSSRGPDTQYF. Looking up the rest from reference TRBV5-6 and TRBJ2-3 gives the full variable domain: DAGVTQSPTHLIKTRGQQVTLRCSPKSGHDTVSWYQQALGQGPQFIFQYYEEEERQRGNFPDRFSGHQFPNYSSELNVNALLLGDSALYLCASSSRGPDTQYFGPGTRLTVL.